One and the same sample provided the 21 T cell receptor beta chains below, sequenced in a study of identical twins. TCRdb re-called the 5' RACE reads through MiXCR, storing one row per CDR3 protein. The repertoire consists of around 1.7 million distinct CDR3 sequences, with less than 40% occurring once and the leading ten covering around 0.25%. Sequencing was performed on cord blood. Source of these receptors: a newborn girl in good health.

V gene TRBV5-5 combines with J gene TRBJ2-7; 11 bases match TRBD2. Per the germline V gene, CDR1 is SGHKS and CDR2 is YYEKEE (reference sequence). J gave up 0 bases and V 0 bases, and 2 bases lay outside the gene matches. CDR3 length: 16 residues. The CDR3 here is CASSLGTSGFSYEQYF. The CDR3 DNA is TGTGCCAGCAGCTTGGGGACTAGCGGGTTCTCCTACGAGCAGTACTTC. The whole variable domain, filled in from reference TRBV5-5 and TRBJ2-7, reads DAGVTQSPTHLIKTRGQQVTLRCSPISGHKSVSWYQQVLGQGPQFIFQYYEKEERGRGNFPDRFSARQFPNYSSELNVNALLLGDSALYLCASSLGTSGFSYEQYFGPGTRLTVT.

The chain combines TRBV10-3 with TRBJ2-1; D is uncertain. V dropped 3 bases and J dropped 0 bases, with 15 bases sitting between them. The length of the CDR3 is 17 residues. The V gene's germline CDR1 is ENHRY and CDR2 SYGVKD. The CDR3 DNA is TGTGCCATCAGTGATGAGACACTATTAATCTCCTACAATGAGCAGTTCTTC. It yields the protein CAISDETLLISYNEQFF.

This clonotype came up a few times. Here the CDR3 DNA reads TGCGCCAGCATCCAGGCAAAAAACTATGGCTACACCTTC. It specifies CASIQAKNYGYTF. This chain links TRBV4-1 with TRBJ1-2; D is unclear. CDR1 is MGHRA and CDR2 is YSYEKL in the germline V gene. Trimming took off 7 bases at V and 2 bases at J, with 11 bases between the two ends. This CDR3 is 13 amino acids long.

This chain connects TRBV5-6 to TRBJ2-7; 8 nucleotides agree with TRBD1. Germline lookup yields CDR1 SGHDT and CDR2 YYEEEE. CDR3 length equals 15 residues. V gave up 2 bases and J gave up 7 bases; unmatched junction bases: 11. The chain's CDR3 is CASSFGTGYYNEQYF. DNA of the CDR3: TGTGCCAGCAGCTTCGGGACAGGATACTACAATGAGCAGTACTTC.

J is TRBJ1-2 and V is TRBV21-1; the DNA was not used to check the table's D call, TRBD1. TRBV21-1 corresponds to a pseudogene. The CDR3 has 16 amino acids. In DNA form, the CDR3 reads TGTGCCAGCAGCAAAGAGGCGGACAGAGCTAACTATGGCTACACCTTC. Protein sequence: CASSKEADRANYGYTF.

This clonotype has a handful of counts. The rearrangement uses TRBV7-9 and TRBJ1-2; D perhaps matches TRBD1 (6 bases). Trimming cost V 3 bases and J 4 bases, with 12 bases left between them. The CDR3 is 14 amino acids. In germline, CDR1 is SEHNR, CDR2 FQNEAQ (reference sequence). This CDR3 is CASSFSGTTYGYTF. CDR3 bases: TGTGCCAGCAGCTTCTCCGGGACAACCTATGGCTACACCTTC.

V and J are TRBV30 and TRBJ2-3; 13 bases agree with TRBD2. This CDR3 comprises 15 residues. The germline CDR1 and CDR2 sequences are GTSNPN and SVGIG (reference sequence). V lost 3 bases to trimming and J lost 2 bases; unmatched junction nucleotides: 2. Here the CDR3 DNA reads TGTGCCTGGAGACTAGCGGGGGGGCCCACAGATACGCAGTATTTT. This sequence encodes CAWRLAGGPTDTQYF.

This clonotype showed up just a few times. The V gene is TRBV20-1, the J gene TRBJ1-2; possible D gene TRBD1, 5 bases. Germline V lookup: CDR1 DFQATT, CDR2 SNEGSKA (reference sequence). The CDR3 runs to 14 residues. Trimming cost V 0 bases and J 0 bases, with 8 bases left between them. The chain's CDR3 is CSARDWGANYGYTF. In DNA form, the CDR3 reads TGCAGTGCTAGAGATTGGGGGGCTAACTATGGCTACACCTTC.

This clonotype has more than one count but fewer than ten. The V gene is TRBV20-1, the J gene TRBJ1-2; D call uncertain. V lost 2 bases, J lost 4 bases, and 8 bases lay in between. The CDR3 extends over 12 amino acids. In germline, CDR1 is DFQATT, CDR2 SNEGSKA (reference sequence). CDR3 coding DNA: TGCAGTGCTAGAAGAAGGGTCTATGGCTACACCTTC. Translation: CSARRRVYGYTF.

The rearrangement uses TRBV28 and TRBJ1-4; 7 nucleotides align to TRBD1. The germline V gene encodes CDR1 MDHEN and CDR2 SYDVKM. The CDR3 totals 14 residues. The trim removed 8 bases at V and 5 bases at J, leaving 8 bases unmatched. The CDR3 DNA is TGTGCCAGCGGCACGACAGGGAGGAATGAAAAACTGTTTTTT. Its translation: CASGTTGRNEKLFF.

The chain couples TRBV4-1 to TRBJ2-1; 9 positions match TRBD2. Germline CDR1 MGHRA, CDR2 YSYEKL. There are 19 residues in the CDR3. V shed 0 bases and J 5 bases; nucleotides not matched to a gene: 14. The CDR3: CASSQEGEPWTSAHNEQFF. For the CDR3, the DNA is TGCGCCAGCAGCCAAGAGGGGGAGCCCTGGACTAGCGCGCACAATGAGCAGTTCTTC.

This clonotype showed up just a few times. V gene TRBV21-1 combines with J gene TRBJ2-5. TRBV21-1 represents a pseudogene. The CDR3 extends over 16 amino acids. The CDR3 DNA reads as TGTGCCAGCAACCTCTTCCAACGAGGTTACAAAGAGACCCAGTACTTC. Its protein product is CASNLFQRGYKETQYF.

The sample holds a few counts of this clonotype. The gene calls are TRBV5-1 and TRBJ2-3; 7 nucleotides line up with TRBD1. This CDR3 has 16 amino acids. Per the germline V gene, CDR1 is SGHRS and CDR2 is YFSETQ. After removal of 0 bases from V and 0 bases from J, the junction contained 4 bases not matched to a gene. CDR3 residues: CASSLEGGFSTDTQYF. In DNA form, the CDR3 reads TGCGCCAGCAGCTTGGAAGGGGGCTTCAGCACAGATACGCAGTATTTT.

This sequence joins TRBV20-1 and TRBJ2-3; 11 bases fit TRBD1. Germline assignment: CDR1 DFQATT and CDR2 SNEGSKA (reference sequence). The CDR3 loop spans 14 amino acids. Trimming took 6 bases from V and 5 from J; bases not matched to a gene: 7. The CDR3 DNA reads TGCAGTGCCCCCGGACAGGGGGCTGTAGATACGCAGTATTTT. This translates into CSAPGQGAVDTQYF.

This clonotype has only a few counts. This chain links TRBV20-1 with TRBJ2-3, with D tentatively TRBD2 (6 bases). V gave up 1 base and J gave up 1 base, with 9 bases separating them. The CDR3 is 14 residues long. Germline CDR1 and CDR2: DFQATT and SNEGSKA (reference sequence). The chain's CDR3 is CSARVSSGTDTQYF. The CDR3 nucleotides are TGCAGTGCTAGAGTCTCTAGCGGCACAGATACGCAGTATTTT.

CDR3 amino acids: CASSLFGFNQPQHF. The CDR3 DNA sequence: TGTGCCAGCAGTTTGTTTGGGTTCAATCAGCCCCAGCATTTT. The chain carries TRBV12-3 or TRBV12-4 and TRBJ1-5; no clear D. V was pared by 3 bases and J by 3 bases, with 9 bases between. The CDR3 is 14 amino acids.

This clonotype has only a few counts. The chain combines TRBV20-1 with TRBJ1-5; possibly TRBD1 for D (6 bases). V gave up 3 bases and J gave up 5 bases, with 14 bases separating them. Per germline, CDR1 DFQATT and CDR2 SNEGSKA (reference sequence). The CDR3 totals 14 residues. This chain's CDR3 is CSASAVGTYQPQHF. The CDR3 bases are TGCAGTGCTAGTGCCGTAGGGACATATCAGCCCCAGCATTTT.

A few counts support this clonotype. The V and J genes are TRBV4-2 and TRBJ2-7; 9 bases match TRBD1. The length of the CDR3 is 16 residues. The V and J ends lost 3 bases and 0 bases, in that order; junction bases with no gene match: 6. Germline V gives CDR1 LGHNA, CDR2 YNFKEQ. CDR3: CASSHTNRGPSYEQYF. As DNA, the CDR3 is TGTGCCAGCAGCCACACTAACAGGGGGCCCTCCTACGAGCAGTACTTC.

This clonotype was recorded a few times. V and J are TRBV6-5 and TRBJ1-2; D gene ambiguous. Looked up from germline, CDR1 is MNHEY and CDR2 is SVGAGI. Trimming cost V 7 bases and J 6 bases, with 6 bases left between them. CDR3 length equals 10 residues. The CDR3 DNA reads TGTGCCAGCAATGGGGATGGCTACACCTTC. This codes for CASNGDGYTF.

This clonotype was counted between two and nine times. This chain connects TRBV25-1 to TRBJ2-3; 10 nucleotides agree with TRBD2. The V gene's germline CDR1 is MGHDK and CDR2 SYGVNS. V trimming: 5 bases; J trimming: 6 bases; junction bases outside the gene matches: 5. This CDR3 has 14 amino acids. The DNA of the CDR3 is TGTGCCAGCAGTAGCGGGAGGGCTTGGGATACGCAGTATTTT. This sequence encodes CASSSGRAWDTQYF.

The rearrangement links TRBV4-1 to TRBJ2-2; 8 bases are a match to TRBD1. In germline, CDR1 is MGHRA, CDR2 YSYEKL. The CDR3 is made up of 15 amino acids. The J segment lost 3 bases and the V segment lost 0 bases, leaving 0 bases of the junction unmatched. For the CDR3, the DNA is TGCGCCAGCAGCCAAGAACAGGGGGACACCGGGGAGCTGTTTTTT. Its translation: CASSQEQGDTGELFF.